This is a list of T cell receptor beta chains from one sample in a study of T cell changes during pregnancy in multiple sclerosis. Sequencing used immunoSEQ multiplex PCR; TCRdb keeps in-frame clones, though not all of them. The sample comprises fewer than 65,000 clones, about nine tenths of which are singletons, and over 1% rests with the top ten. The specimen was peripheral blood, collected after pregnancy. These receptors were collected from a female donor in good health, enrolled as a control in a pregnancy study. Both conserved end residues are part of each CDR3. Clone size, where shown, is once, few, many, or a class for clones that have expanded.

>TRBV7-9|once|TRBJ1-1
CASSLQRDTEAFF
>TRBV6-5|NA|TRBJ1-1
CASTSLTGILEAFF
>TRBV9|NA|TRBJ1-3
CASSAEGNTIYF
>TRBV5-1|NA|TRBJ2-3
CASSLGQGADTQYF
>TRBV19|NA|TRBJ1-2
CASREMGYGYTF
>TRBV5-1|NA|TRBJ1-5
CASSIEIDQPQHF
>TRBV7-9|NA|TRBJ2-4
CASSSGINIQYF
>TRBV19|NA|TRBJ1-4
CASRLPTATNEKLFF
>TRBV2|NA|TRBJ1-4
CASRAGYTEKLFF
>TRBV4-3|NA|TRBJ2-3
CASSQETGGTDTQYF
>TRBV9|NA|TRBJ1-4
CASPHIPRGTNEKLFF
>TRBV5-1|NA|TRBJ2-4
CASSGEGNIQYF
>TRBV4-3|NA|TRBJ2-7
CASIHMRTGTVSYEQYF
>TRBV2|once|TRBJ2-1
CASSRLAGGLSVNEQFF
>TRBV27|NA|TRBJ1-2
CASSPQPGQGVVNYGYTF
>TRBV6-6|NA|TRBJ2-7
CASSSLAREQYF
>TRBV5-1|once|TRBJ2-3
CASSLVGGGTDTQYF